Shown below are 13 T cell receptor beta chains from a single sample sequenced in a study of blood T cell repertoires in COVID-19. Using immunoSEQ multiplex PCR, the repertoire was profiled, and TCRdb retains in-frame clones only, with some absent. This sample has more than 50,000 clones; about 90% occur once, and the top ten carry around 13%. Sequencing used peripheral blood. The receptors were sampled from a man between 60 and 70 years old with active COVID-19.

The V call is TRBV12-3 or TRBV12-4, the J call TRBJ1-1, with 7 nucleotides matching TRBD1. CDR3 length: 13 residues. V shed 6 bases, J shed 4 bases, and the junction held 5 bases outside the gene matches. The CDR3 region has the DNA TGTGCCAGCAGGACAACAGGGGCCACTGAAGCTTTCTTT. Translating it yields CASRTTGATEAFF.

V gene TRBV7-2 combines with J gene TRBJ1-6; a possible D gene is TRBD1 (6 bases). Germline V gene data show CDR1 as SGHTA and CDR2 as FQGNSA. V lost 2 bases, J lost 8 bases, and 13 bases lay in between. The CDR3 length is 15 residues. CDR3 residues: CASSLRGSRDSPLHF. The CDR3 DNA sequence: TGTGCCAGCAGCTTAAGGGGGTCGAGGGATTCACCCCTCCACTTT.

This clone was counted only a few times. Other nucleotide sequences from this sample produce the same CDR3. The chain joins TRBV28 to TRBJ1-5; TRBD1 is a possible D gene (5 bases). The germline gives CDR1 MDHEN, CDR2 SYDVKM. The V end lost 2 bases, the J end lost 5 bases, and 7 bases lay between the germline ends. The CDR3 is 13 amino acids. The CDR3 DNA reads TGTGCCAGCAGTTTACCGGGGGATCAGCCCCAGCATTTT. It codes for CASSLPGDQPQHF.

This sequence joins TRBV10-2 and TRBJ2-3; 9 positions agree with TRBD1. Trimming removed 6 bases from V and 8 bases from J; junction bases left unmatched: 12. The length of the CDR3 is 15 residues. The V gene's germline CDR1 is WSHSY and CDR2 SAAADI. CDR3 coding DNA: TGCGCCAGCAGCCGCGGGACAGGGCCGAAAGGTACGCAGTATTTT. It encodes CASSRGTGPKGTQYF.

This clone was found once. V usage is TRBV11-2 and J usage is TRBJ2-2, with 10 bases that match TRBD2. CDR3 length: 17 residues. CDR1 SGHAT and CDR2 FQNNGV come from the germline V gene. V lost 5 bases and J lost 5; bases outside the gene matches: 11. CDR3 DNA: TGTGCCAGCAGCATTTCTAGCGGGGGACGGGGAACCGGGGAGCTGTTTTTT. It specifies CASSISSGGRGTGELFF.

The CDR3, as DNA: TGCGCCAGCAGCCAAGATAGCGGGAGACTGCAGTTCTTC. This translates into CASSQDSGRLQFF. This chain links TRBV4-1 with TRBJ2-1; 9 nucleotides agree with TRBD2. Germline CDR1 MGHRA, CDR2 YSYEKL. The V gene end was trimmed by 0 bases and the J gene end by 12 bases; junction bases not matched to a gene: 3. The CDR3 length is 13 residues.

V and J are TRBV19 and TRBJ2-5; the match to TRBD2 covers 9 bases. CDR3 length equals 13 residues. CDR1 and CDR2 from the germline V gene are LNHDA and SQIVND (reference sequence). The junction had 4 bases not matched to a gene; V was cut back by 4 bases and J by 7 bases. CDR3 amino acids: CASSSGGVGTQYF. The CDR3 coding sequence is TGTGCCAGTAGTAGCGGGGGGGTAGGGACCCAGTACTTC.

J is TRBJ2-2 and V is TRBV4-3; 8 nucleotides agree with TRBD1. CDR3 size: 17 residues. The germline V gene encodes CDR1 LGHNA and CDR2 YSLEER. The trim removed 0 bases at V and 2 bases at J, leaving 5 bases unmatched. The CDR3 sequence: CASSQDLGQANTGELFF. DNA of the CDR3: TGCGCCAGCAGCCAAGATCTGGGACAGGCCAACACCGGGGAGCTGTTTTTT.

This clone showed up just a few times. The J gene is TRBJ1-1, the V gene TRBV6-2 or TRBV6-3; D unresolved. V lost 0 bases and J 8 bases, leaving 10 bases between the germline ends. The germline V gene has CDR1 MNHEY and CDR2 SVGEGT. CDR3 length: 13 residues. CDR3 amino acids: CASSYSITGEAFF. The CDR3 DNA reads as TGTGCCAGCAGTTACTCGATAACGGGAGAAGCTTTCTTT.

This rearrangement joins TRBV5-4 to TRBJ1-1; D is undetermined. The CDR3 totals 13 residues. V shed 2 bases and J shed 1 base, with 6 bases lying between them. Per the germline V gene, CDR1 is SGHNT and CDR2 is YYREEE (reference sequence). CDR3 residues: CASSFEANTEAFF. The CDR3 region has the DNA TGTGCCAGCAGCTTTGAGGCGAACACTGAAGCTTTCTTT.

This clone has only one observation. In DNA, the CDR3 is TGCAGCGTTGTAGGTCAGGGGAGAGGCTACACCTTC. It translates to CSVVGQGRGYTF. The V and J genes are TRBV29-1 and TRBJ1-2; possibly TRBD1 for D (6 bases). V was pared by 4 bases and J by 8 bases, with 14 bases between. The CDR3 sequence is 12 residues long. Germline V lookup: CDR1 SQVTM, CDR2 ANQGSEA.

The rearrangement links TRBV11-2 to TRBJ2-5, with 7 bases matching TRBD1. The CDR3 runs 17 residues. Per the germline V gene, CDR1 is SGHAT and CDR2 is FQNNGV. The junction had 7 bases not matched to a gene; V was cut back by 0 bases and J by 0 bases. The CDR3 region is CASSLERDSQYQETQYF. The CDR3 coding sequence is TGTGCCAGCAGCTTAGAGAGGGACAGTCAGTACCAAGAGACCCAGTACTTC.

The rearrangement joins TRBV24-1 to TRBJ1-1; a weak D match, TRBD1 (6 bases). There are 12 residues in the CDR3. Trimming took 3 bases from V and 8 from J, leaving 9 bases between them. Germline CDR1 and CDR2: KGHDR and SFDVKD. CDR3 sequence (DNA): TGTGCCACCAGTGATACCGACAGGGAAGCTTTCTTT. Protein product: CATSDTDREAFF.